Reported below is one T cell receptor (beta chain). The target antigen is unknown. This sample was taken from a study of T cells after yellow fever vaccination. Overall study results and limits: It was the secondary response that reached its peak faster, day 5 versus 15, but it was weaker. Clones from primary vaccination mostly reappeared after the booster (around 96% CD4, 88% CD8).

V dropped 4 bases and J dropped 3; count of bases not matched to a gene: 4. The CDR3 length is 14 residues. Germline loops: CDR1 SGHRS, CDR2 YFSETQ. Each CDR3 protein gets one entry after TCRdb re-called the 5' RACE reads with MiXCR. Here the sample spans about 340,000 distinct CDR3 sequences, around 13% being singletons. This chain joins TRBV5-1 and TRBJ2-7; 10 nucleotides agree with TRBD1. Sequenced material: CD4+ T cells sorted from PBMCs, taken 15 days after the yellow fever booster vaccination. The source of this sequence is a man between 18 and 35 years old who received the YFV17D yellow fever vaccine. The DNA of the CDR3 is TGCGCCAGCAGCACGGGACAGGGGCTCTACGAGCAGTACTTC. As protein: CASSTGQGLYEQYF.